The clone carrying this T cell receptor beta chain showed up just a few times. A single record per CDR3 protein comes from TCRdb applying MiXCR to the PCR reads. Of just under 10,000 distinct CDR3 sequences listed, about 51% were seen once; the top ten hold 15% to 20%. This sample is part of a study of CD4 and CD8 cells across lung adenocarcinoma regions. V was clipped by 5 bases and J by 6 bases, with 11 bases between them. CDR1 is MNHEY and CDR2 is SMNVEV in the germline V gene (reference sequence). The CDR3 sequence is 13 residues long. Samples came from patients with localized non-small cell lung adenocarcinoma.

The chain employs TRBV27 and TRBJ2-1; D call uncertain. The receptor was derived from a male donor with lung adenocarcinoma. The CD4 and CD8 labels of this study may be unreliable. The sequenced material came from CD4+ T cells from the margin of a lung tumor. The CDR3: CASSITRFNEQFF. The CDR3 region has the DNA TGTGCCAGCAGTATCACTCGTTTCAATGAGCAGTTCTTC.